These 11 T cell receptor beta chains were sequenced from one sample in a study of CD8 T cells in Susac syndrome (dated by TCRdb to about 2019). The library was produced with the immunoSEQ multiplex PCR assay. RNA was extracted using the RNeasy kit, and roughly 0.5 to 1 ug of the RNA was reverse transcribed with random hexamers. TCRdb reprocessing: public reads trimmed at Q25 with fastp, clones called with MiXCR, in-frame beta chains kept. Identical CDR3 protein sequences are pooled into one entry, listed with their most common genes and DNA. The sample contains 150,000 to 200,000 distinct CDR3 sequences, about 95% of them found a single time. The ten largest clonotypes hold about 0.1% of the sample. Sequencing used CD4+ T cells from PBMCs. The receptors stem from a human donor in good health.

This sequence joins TRBV20-1 and TRBJ1-1; no reliable D call. Trimming removed 4 bases from V and 0 bases from J, with 12 bases in between. Germline CDR1 DFQATT, CDR2 SNEGSKA (reference sequence). This CDR3 contains 14 residues. The CDR3 DNA sequence: TGCAGTGCTATAAAGACGGGGTTGAACACTGAAGCTTTCTTT. Its translation is CSAIKTGLNTEAFF.

This clonotype has only one observation. The rearrangement links TRBV7-9 to TRBJ1-2; TRBD1 is a possible D gene (6 bases). The CDR3 runs to 14 residues. Germline V lookup: CDR1 SEHNR, CDR2 FQNEAQ (reference sequence). The V end was cut by 1 base, the J end by 8 bases, with 14 bases between. CDR3 sequence reads: CASSLVPGAEGYTF. CDR3 DNA: TGTGCCAGCAGCTTAGTACCGGGGGCGGAAGGCTACACCTTC. Filled out from reference TRBV7-9 and TRBJ1-2, the complete variable domain reads DTGVSQNPRHKITKRGQNVTFRCDPISEHNRLYWYRQTLGQGPEFLTYFQNEAQLEKSRLLSDRFSAERPKGSFSTLEIQRTEQGDSAMYLCASSLVPGAEGYTFGSGTRLTVV.

The rearrangement links TRBV3-1 to TRBJ2-1; D assignment may be TRBD1 or TRBD2 (5 bases each). This CDR3 spans 16 amino acids. Trimming took 0 bases from V and 8 from J, leaving 17 bases between them. Per germline, CDR1 LGHDT and CDR2 YNNKEL (reference sequence). CDR3 in amino acids: CASSQDHTSGADEQFF. CDR3 DNA sequence: TGTGCCAGCAGCCAAGATCATACTAGTGGGGCTGATGAGCAGTTCTTC.

CDR3 amino acids: CSVGTSGNTIYF. DNA for the CDR3: TGCAGCGTTGGGACCTCTGGAAACACCATATATTTT. This rearrangement joins TRBV29-1 to TRBJ1-3; D gene uncertain. Looked up from germline, CDR1 is SQVTM and CDR2 is ANQGSEA. The CDR3 covers 12 residues. V lost 4 bases to trimming and J lost 0 bases, with 4 bases between them.

CDR3 in amino acids: CASSRTSGSIPDTQYF. CDR3 nucleotide sequence: TGTGCCAGCAGTCGGACTAGCGGGAGTATTCCAGATACGCAGTATTTT. The gene calls are TRBV6-1 and TRBJ2-3; the match to TRBD2 covers 13 bases. Per the germline V gene, CDR1 is MNHNS and CDR2 is SASEGT. CDR3 size: 16 residues. The junction had 6 bases not matched to a gene; V was cut back by 5 bases and J by 4 bases.

This clonotype was counted once. The V call is TRBV30, the J call TRBJ2-3; D gene ambiguous. Deletions cut 3 bases from V and 6 bases from J, with 10 bases between. Germline assignment: CDR1 GTSNPN and CDR2 SVGIG (reference sequence). The CDR3 has 12 residues. This CDR3 is CAWSLGIDTQYF. For the CDR3, the DNA is TGTGCCTGGAGCCTTGGGATTGATACGCAGTATTTT.

V gene TRBV29-1 combines with J gene TRBJ1-2; a weak D match, TRBD1 (6 bases). Germline V gene sequence: CDR1 SQVTM, CDR2 ANQGSEA. Trimming left V 7 bases short and J 4 bases short, with 13 bases between. CDR3 size: 12 residues. The CDR3 is CSAWTDGYGYTF. The CDR3 DNA sequence: TGCAGCGCTTGGACAGACGGCTATGGCTACACCTTC. Full variable domain (missing parts from reference TRBV29-1 and TRBJ1-2): SAVISQKPSRDICQRGTSLTIQCQVDSQVTMMFWYRQQPGQSLTLIATANQGSEATYESGFVIDKFPISRPNLTFSTLTVSNMSPEDSSIYLCSAWTDGYGYTFGSGTRLTVV.

The chain combines TRBV27 with TRBJ2-5; 9 nucleotides match TRBD1. Germline CDR1 reads MNHEY; CDR2 reads SMNVEV (reference sequence). Trimming took 5 bases from V and 5 from J; bases not matched to a gene: 6. The CDR3 length is 14 residues. As DNA, the CDR3 is TGTGCCAGCAGTCTACAGGGGGCGGACGAGACCCAGTACTTC. This encodes CASSLQGADETQYF.

The rearrangement joins TRBV28 to TRBJ2-1, with D possibly matching TRBD1 (5 bases). Trimming took off 7 bases at V and 4 bases at J, with 14 bases between the two ends. The CDR3 is 14 residues long. Germline lookup yields CDR1 MDHEN and CDR2 SYDVKM. CDR3 DNA sequence: TGTGCCAGCACCGCCCAGGGATATTACAATGAGCAGTTCTTC. As protein: CASTAQGYYNEQFF.

The gene calls are TRBV20-1 and TRBJ2-1; D gene unclear. V was pared by 7 bases and J by 0 bases, with 7 bases between. Germline CDR1 is DFQATT and CDR2 is SNEGSKA (reference sequence). The CDR3 spans 12 residues. CDR3: CSESISYNEQFF. CDR3 bases: TGCAGTGAGAGTATCTCCTACAATGAGCAGTTCTTC.

The chain is built from TRBV3-1 and TRBJ2-7; D uncertain. This CDR3 spans 14 amino acids. V was clipped by 1 base and J by 0 bases, with 7 bases between them. Germline V CDR1 and CDR2: LGHDT, YNNKEL (reference sequence). The CDR3 loop reads CASSQAFISYEQYF. DNA of the CDR3: TGTGCCAGCAGCCAAGCATTTATCTCCTACGAGCAGTACTTC.